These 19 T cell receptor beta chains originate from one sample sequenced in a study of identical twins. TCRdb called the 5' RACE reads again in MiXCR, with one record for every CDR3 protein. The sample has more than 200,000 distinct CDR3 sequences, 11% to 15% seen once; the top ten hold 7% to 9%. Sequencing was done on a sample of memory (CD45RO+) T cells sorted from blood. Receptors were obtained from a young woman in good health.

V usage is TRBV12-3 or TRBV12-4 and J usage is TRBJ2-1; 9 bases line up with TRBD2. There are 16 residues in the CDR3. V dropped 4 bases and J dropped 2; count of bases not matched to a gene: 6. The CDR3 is CASSSSASGTYNEQFF. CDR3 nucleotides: TGTGCCAGCAGTTCCTCGGCTAGCGGGACCTACAATGAGCAGTTCTTC.

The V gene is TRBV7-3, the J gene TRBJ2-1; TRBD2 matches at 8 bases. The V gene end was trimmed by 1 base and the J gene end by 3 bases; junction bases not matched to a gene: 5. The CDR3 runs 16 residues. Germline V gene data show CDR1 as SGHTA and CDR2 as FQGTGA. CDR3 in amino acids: CASSLSRAGGYNEQFF. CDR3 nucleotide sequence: TGTGCCAGCAGCTTAAGTAGGGCGGGGGGCTACAATGAGCAGTTCTTC. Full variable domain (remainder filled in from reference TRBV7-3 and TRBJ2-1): GAGVSQTPSNKVTEKGKYVELRCDPISGHTALYWYRQSLGQGPEFLIYFQGTGAADDSGLPNDRFFAVRPEGSVSTLKIQRTERGDSAVYLCASSLSRAGGYNEQFFGPGTRLTVL.

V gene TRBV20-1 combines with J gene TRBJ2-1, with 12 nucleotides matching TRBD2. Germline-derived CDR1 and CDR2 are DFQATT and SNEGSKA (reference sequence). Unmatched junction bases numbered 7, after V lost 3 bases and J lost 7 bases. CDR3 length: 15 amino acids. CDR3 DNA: TGCAGTGCTAGCCAACTAGCGGGGGGACCTAATGAGCAGTTCTTC. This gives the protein CSASQLAGGPNEQFF.

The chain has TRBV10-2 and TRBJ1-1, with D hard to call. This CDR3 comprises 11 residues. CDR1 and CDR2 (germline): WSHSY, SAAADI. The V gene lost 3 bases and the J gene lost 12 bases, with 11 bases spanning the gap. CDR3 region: CASSEGLLTFF. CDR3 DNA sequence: TGCGCCAGCAGTGAAGGCCTACTGACTTTCTTT.

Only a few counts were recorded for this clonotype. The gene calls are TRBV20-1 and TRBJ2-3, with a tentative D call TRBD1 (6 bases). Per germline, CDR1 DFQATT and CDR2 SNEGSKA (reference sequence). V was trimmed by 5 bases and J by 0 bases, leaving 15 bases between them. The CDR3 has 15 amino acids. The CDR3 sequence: CSARTAALSTDTQYF. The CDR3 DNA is TGCAGTGCTCGGACAGCGGCGTTGAGCACAGATACGCAGTATTTT.

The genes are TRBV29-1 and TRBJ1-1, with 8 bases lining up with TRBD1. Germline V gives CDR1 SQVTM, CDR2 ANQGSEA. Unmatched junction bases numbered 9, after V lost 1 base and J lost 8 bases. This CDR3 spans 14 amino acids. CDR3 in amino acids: CSVEGSTGGTEAFF. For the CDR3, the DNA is TGCAGCGTTGAAGGGTCAACAGGGGGGACGGAAGCTTTCTTT.

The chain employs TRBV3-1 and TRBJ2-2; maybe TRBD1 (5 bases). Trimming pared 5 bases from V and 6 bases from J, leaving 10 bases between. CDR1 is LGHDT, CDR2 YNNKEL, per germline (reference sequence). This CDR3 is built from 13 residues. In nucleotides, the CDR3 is TGTGCCAGCAGCATGGGGCGACCCGGGGAGCTGTTTTTT. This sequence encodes CASSMGRPGELFF.

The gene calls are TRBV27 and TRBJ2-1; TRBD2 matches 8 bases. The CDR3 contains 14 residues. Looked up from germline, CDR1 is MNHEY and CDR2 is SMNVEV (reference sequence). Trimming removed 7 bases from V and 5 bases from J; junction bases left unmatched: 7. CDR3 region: CASTFGGVNNEQFF. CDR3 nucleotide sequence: TGTGCCAGCACTTTCGGGGGGGTGAACAATGAGCAGTTCTTC.

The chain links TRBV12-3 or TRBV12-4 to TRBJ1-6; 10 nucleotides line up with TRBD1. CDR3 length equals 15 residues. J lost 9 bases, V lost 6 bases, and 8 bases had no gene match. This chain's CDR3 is CASRMTGGAGSPLHF. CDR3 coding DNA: TGTGCCAGCAGGATGACAGGGGGCGCGGGTTCACCCCTCCACTTT.

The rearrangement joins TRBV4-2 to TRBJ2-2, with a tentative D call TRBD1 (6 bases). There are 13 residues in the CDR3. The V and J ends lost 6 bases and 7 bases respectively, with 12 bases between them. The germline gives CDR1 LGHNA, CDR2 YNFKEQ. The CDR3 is CASSPGANGELFF. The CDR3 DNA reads TGTGCCAGCAGTCCAGGGGCAAACGGGGAGCTGTTTTTT.

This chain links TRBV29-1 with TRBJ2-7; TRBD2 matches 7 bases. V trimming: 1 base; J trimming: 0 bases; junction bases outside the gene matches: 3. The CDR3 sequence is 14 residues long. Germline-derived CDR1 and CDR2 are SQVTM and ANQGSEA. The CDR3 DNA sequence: TGCAGCGTTGAAGTGTCTAGCGGCTCCTACGAGCAGTACTTC. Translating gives CSVEVSSGSYEQYF.

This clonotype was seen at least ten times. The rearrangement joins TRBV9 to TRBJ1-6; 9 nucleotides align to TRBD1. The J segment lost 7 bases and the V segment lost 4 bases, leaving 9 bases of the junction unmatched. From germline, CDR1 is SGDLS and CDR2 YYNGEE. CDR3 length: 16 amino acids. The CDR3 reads CASSTTPGQGNSPLHF. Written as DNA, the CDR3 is TGTGCCAGCAGCACGACACCGGGACAGGGCAATTCACCCCTCCACTTT.

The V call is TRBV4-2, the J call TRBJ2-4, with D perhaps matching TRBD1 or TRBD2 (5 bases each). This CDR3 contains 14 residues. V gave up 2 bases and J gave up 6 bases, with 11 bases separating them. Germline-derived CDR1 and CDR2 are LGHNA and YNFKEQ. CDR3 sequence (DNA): TGTGCCAGCAGCCAATCGGGGCAGTCAAACATTCAGTACTTC. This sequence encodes CASSQSGQSNIQYF.

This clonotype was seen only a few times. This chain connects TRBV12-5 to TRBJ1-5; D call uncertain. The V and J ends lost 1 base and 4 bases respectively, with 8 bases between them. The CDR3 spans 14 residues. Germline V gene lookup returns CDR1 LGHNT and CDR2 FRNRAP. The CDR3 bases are TGTGCTAGTGGTTTGGGTGGGAGGAATCAGCCCCAGCATTTT. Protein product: CASGLGGRNQPQHF.

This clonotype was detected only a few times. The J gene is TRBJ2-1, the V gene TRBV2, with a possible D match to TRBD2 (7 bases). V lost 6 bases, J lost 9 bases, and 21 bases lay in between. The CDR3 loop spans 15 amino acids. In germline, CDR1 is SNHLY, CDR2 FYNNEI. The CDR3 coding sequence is TGTGCCAGCAGGCTACTAGCGCAAAGGGGGAGTGAGCAGTTCTTC. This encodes CASRLLAQRGSEQFF.

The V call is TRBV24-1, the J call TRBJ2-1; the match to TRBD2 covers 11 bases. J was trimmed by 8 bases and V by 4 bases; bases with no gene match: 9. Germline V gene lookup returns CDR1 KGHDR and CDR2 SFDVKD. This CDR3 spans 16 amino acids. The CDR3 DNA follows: TGTGCCACCAGTGACCCAACTAGCGGGAGAAGTTATGAGCAGTTCTTC. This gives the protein CATSDPTSGRSYEQFF.

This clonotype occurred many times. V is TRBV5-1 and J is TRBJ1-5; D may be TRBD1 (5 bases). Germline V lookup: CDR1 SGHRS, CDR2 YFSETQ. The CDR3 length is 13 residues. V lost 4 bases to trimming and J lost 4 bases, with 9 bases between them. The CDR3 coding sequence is TGCGCCAGCAGCCGGGACCGTAATCAGCCCCAGCATTTT. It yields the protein CASSRDRNQPQHF.

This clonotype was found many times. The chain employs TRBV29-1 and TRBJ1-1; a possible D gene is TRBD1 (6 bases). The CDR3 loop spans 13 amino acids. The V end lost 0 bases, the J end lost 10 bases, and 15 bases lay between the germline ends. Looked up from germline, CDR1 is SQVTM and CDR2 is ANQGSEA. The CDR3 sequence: CSVEDSTGFRAFF. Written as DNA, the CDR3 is TGCAGCGTTGAAGACTCCACAGGGTTCCGAGCTTTCTTT.

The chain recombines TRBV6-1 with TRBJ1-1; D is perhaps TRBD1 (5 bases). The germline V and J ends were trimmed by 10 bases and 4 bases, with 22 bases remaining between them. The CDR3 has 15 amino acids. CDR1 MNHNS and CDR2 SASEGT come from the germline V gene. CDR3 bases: TGTGCCACTCACTCGAATCTCAGGGCACTCACTGAAGCTTTCTTT. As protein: CATHSNLRALTEAFF.